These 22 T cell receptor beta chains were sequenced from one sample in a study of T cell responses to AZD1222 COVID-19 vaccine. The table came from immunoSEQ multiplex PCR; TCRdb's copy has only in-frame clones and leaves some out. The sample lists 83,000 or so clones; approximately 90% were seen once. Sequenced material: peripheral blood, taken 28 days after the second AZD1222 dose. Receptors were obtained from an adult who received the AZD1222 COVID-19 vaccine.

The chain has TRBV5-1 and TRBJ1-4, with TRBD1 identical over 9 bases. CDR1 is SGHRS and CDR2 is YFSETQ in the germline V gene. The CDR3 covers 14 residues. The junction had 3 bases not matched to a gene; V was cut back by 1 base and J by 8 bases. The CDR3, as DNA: TGCGCCAGCAGCTTGTGGGACAGGGACGAAAAACTGTTTTTT. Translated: CASSLWDRDEKLFF.

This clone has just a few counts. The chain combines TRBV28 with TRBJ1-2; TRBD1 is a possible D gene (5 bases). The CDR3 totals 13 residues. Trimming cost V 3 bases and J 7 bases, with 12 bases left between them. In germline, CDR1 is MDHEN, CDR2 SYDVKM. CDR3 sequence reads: CASSFGGTPGYTF. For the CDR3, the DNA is TGTGCCAGCAGTTTCGGGGGGACCCCTGGCTACACCTTC.

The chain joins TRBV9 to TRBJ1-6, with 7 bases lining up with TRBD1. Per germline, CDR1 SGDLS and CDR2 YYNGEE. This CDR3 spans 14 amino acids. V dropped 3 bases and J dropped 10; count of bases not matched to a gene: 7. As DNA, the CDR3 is TGTGCCAGCAGCGGCCGGGACAGAGGGTCACCCCTCCACTTT. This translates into CASSGRDRGSPLHF.

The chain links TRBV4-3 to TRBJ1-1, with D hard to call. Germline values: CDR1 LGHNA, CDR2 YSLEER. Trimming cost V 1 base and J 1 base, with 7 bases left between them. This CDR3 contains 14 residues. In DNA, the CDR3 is TGCGCCAGCAGCCAAGTAAAAGAGAACACTGAAGCTTTCTTT. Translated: CASSQVKENTEAFF.

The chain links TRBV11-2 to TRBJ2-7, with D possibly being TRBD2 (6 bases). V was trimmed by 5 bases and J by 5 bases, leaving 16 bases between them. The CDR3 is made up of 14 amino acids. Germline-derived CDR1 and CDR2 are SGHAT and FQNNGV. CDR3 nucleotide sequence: TGTGCCAGCAGCCGCTCGGCGGGGTTCCACGAGCAGTACTTC. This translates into CASSRSAGFHEQYF. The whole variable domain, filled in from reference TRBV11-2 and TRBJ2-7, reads EAGVAQSPRYKIIEKRQSVAFWCNPISGHATLYWYQQILGQGPKLLIQFQNNGVVDDSQLPKDRFSAERLKGVDSTLKIQPAKLEDSAVYLCASSRSAGFHEQYFGPGTRLTVT.

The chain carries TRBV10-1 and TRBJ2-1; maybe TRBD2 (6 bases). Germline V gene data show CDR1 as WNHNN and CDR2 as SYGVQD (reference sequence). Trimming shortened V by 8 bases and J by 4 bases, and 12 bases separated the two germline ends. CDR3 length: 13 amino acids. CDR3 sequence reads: CASGGQLYNEQFF. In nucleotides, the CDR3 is TGCGCCAGCGGAGGGCAGTTGTACAATGAGCAGTTCTTC.

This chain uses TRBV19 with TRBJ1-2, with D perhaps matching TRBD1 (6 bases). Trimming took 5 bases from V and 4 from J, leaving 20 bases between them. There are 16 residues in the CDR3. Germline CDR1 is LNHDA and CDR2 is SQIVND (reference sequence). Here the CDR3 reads CASSAHDRTSLYGYTF. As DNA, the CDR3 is TGTGCCAGTAGTGCCCACGACAGGACTTCACTCTATGGCTACACCTTC.

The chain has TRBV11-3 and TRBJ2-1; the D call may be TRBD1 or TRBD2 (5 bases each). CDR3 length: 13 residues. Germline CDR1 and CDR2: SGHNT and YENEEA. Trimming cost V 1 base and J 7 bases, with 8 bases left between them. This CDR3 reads CASSLVGENEQFF. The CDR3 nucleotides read TGTGCCAGCAGCTTAGTGGGGGAAAATGAGCAGTTCTTC.

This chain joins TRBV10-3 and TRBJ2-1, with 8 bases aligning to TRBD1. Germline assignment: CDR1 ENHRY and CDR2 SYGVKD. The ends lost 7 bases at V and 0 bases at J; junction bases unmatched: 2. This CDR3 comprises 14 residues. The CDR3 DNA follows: TGTGCCATCAAAGGACAGGGCTCCTACAATGAGCAGTTCTTC. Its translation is CAIKGQGSYNEQFF.

The CDR3 region has the DNA TGTGCCAGCGCCGACCCAGTGGACAACGAGCAGTACTTC. Translation: CASADPVDNEQYF. The rearrangement uses TRBV9 and TRBJ2-7; D perhaps matches TRBD1 (5 bases). V was trimmed by 7 bases and J by 5 bases, leaving 16 bases between them. Germline V CDR1 and CDR2: SGDLS, YYNGEE. The CDR3 is 13 residues long.

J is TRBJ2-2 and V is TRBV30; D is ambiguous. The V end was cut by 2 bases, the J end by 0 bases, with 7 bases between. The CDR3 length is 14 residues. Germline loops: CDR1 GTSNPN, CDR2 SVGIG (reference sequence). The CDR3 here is CAWSITPNTGELFF. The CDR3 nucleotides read TGTGCCTGGAGTATTACACCGAACACCGGGGAGCTGTTTTTT.

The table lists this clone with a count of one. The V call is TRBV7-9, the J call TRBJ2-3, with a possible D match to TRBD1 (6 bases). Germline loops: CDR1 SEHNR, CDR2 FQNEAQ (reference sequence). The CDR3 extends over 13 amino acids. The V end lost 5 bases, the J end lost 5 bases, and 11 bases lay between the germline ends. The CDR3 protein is CASSPPQGDTQYF. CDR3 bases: TGTGCCAGCAGCCCACCACAGGGAGATACGCAGTATTTT.

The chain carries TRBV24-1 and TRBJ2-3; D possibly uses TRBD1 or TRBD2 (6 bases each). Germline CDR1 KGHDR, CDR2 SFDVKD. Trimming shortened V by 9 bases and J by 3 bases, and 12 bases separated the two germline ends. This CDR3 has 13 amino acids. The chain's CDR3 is CATGVGGTDTQYF. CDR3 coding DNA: TGTGCCACCGGAGTAGGGGGGACAGATACGCAGTATTTT.

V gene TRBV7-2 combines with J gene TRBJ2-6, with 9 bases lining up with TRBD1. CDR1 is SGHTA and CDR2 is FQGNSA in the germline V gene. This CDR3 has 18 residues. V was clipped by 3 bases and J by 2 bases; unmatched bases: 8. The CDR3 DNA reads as TGTGCCAGCAGCTTCACAGGGGGCGCACTGGCTGGGGCCAACGTCCTGACTTTC. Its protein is CASSFTGGALAGANVLTF.

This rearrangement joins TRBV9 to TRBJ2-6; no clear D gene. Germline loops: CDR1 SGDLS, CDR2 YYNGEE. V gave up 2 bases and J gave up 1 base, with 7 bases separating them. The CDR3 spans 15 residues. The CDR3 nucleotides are TGTGCCAGCAGCGTGAGTGGGTCTGGGGCCAACGTCCTGACTTTC. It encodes CASSVSGSGANVLTF.

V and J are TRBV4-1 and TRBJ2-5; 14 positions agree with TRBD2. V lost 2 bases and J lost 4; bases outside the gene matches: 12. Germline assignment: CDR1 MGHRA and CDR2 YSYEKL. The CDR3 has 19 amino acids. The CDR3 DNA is TGCGCCAGCAGCCAACCGAGACTAGCGGGAGGGAAGGGGCGAGAGACCCAGTACTTC. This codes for CASSQPRLAGGKGRETQYF.

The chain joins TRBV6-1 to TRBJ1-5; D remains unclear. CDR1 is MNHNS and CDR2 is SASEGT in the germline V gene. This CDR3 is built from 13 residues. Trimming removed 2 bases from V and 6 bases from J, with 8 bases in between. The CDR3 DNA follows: TGTGCCAGCAGTGAACGGCGGGGTCAGCCCCAGCATTTT. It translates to CASSERRGQPQHF.

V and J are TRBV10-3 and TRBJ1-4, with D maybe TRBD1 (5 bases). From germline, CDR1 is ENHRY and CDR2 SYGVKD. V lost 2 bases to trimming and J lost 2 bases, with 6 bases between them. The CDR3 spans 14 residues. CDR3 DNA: TGTGCCATCAGTGAGGAGGGGACTAATGAAAAACTGTTTTTT. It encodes CAISEEGTNEKLFF.

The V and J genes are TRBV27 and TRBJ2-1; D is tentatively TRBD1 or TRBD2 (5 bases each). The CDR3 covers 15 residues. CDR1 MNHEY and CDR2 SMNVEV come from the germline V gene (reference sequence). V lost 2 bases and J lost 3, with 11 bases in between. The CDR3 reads CASSLVEGSYNEQFF. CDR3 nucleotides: TGTGCCAGCAGTTTAGTTGAGGGGAGCTACAATGAGCAGTTCTTC.

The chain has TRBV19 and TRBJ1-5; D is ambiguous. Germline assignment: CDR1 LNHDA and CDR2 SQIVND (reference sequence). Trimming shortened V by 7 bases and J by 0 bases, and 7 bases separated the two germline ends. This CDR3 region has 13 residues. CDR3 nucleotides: TGTGCCAGTACCACCTATAGCAATCAGCCCCAGCATTTT. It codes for CASTTYSNQPQHF.

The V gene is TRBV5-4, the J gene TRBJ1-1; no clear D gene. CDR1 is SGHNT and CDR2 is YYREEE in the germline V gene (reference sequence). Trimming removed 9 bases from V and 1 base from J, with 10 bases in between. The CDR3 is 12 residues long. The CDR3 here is CATSTPNTEAFF. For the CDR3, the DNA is TGTGCCACTTCGACACCGAACACTGAAGCTTTCTTT.

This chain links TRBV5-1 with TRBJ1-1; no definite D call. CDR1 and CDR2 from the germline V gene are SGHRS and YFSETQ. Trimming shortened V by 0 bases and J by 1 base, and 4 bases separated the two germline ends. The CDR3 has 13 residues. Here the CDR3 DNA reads TGCGCCAGCAGCTTGGAACAGAACACTGAAGCTTTCTTT. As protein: CASSLEQNTEAFF.